One sample yielded the 5 T cell receptor beta chains listed below, sequenced in a study of T cells in localized non-small cell lung cancer. The method was immunoSEQ multiplex PCR; TCRdb's version includes in-frame clones alone and lacks a portion of them. The repertoire holds 2,500 or so clones, with more than 25% as singletons. This sample comprised lung tumor tissue, obtained before any cancer treatment. All receptors come from a female donor aged 60 or older with stage I lung adenocarcinoma.

Relative to its sample, this clone is medium-sized. V and J are TRBV11-3 and TRBJ1-1; TRBD1 agrees at 9 bases. The CDR3 has 14 amino acids. Unmatched junction bases numbered 2, after V lost 5 bases and J lost 1 base. Germline-derived CDR1 and CDR2 are SGHNT and YENEEA. The CDR3 DNA follows: TGTGCCAGCAGCCCGGGACAGGGGAACACTGAAGCTTTCTTT. Its translation: CASSPGQGNTEAFF. Complete variable domain (other parts from reference TRBV11-3 and TRBJ1-1): EAGVVQSPRYKIIEKKQPVAFWCNPISGHNTLYWYLQNLGQGPELLIRYENEEAVDDSQLPKDRFSAERLKGVDSTLKIQPAELGDSAVYLCASSPGQGNTEAFFGQGTRLTVV.

This clone is medium-sized. The chain carries TRBV11-3 and TRBJ1-1, with TRBD1 matching 9 bases. The trim removed 2 bases at V and 1 base at J, leaving 8 bases unmatched. CDR3 length: 17 amino acids. In germline, CDR1 is SGHNT, CDR2 YENEEA. CDR3 protein: CASSLPRGQGPNTEAFF. The CDR3 nucleotides read TGTGCCAGCAGCTTACCCCGGGGACAGGGACCGAACACTGAAGCTTTCTTT.

This rearrangement joins TRBV4-1 to TRBJ2-3; D might be TRBD2 (5 bases). V gave up 5 bases and J gave up 4 bases, with 10 bases separating them. Germline V gives CDR1 MGHRA, CDR2 YSYEKL. This CDR3 has 13 residues. CDR3 in amino acids: CASSVEEADTQYF. Written as DNA, the CDR3 is TGCGCCAGCAGCGTCGAGGAGGCAGATACGCAGTATTTT.

The V gene is TRBV19, the J gene TRBJ1-1; D is perhaps TRBD1 (5 bases). Trimming took off 5 bases at V and 0 bases at J, with 34 bases between the two ends. The CDR3 is 22 residues long. CDR1 and CDR2 (germline): LNHDA, SQIVND (reference sequence). Here the CDR3 reads CASSDPTGAVSLFEAMNTEAFF. CDR3 coding DNA: TGTGCCAGTAGTGACCCCACCGGGGCCGTTTCGCTCTTTGAGGCGATGAACACTGAAGCTTTCTTT.

This clone was found a few times. The chain combines TRBV15 with TRBJ2-2; 7 bases map to TRBD2. The CDR3 extends over 16 amino acids. Losses at the gene ends were 1 base for V and 2 bases for J; bases not matched to a gene: 4. CDR1 LNHNV and CDR2 YYDKDF come from the germline V gene (reference sequence). The CDR3 DNA reads as TGTGCCACCAGCAGAGCTAGCGGACCAAACACCGGGGAGCTGTTTTTT. It specifies CATSRASGPNTGELFF. The full variable domain, rest sourced from reference TRBV15 and TRBJ2-2, is DAMVIQNPRYQVTQFGKPVTLSCSQTLNHNVMYWYQQKSSQAPKLLFHYYDKDFNNEADTPDNFQSRRPNTSFCFLDIRSPGLGDTAMYLCATSRASGPNTGELFFGEGSRLTVL.